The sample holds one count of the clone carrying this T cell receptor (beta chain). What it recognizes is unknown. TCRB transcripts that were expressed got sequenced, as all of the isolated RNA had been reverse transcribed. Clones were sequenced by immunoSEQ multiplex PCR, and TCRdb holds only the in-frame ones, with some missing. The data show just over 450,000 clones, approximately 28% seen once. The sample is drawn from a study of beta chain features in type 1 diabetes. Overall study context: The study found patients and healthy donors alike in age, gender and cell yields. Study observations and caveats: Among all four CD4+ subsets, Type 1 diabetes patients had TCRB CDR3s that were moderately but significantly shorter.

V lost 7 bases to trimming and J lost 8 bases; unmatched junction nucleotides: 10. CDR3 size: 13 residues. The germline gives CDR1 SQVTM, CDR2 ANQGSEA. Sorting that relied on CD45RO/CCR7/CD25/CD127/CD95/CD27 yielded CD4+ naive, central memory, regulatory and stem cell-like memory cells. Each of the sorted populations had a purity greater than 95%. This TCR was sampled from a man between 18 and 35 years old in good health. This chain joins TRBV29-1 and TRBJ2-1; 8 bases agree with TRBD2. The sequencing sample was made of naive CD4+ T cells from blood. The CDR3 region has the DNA TGCAGCGGGGGAGCGGGAGCTTTCGATGAGCAGTTCTTC. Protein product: CSGGAGAFDEQFF.